Listed here is a single TCR beta chain. The antigen is unknown. The sample originates from a study of cytomegalovirus exposure and HLA in healthy donors. Study conclusions and caveats: In vitro testing confirmed three CMV-associated chains as specific for CMV antigens. It was fewer than 200 TCR beta chains that were listed as cytomegalovirus-associated. Rare TCR sequences predominated, though certain public TCRs were found in many donors.

Germline V gene data show CDR1 as SGHAT and CDR2 as FQNNGV. Trimming took 2 bases from V and 6 from J; bases not matched to a gene: 8. The CDR3 covers 17 residues. Libraries were prepared by immunoSEQ multiplex PCR; TCRdb keeps only in-frame clonotypes and omits some of them. The sample has 150,000 to 200,000 clones, about four fifths seen once. The receptor was isolated from a man aged 25-40 years in good health and CMV-seropositive. The rearrangement links TRBV11-2 to TRBJ2-1; 12 bases align to TRBD2. The sample consisted of PBMCs. CDR3 in DNA: TGTGCCAGCAGCTTATCAATTCTAGCGGGAGGGGGCAATGAGCAGTTCTTC. This gives the protein CASSLSILAGGGNEQFF. Full variable domain (missing parts from reference TRBV11-2 and TRBJ2-1): EAGVAQSPRYKIIEKRQSVAFWCNPISGHATLYWYQQILGQGPKLLIQFQNNGVVDDSQLPKDRFSAERLKGVDSTLKIQPAKLEDSAVYLCASSLSILAGGGNEQFFGPGTRLTVL.